These 8 T cell receptor beta chains share one sample of origin, sequenced in a study of blood T cell repertoires in COVID-19. Here immunoSEQ multiplex PCR was the method, and the copy in TCRdb shows in-frame clones only, minus some. This table has 60,000 to 85,000 clones, roughly 85% appearing once. The sequenced sample consisted of peripheral blood. Every receptor here comes from a woman aged 45 to 65 with COVID-19, enrolled during active disease.

V and J are TRBV18 and TRBJ2-3; 8 positions agree with TRBD2. The CDR3 length is 14 residues. J gave up 1 base and V 5 bases, and 2 bases lay outside the gene matches. Germline V gives CDR1 KGHSH, CDR2 LQKENI. This CDR3 is CASSISGGTDTQYF. The CDR3 DNA reads as TGTGCCAGCTCAATTAGCGGGGGCACAGATACGCAGTATTTT. The full variable domain, with the rest looked up from reference TRBV18 and TRBJ2-3, is NAGVMQNPRHLVRRRGQEARLRCSPMKGHSHVYWYRQLPEEGLKFMVYLQKENIIDESGMPKERFSAEFPKEGPSILRIQQVVRGDSAAYFCASSISGGTDTQYFGPGTRLTVL.

The chain combines TRBV7-2 with TRBJ2-7; 9 bases are a match to TRBD2. The CDR3 extends over 15 amino acids. Unmatched junction bases numbered 4, after V lost 2 bases and J lost 2 bases. Germline-derived CDR1 and CDR2 are SGHTA and FQGNSA. Written as DNA, the CDR3 is TGTGCCAGCAGCTTACAAGGCGGGAGGGCCTACGAGCAGTACTTC. It translates to CASSLQGGRAYEQYF.

This clone was observed a single time. This chain connects TRBV4-1 to TRBJ2-3; no clear D. Germline CDR1 is MGHRA and CDR2 is YSYEKL. The CDR3 is made up of 15 amino acids. Trimming stripped 0 bases from V and 2 bases from J, with 9 bases between. The CDR3 is CASSQDTPNTDTQYF. The DNA for the CDR3 is TGCGCCAGCAGCCAAGATACGCCTAACACAGATACGCAGTATTTT.

This chain connects TRBV6-6 to TRBJ2-1, with 10 nucleotides matching TRBD2. The CDR3 has 15 residues. V shed 5 bases, J shed 9 bases, and the junction held 10 bases outside the gene matches. Germline loops: CDR1 MNHNY, CDR2 SVGAGI (reference sequence). The CDR3 nucleotides are TGTGCCAGCAGTCCTCAGCGGGAGGGCCTAGGTGAGCAGTTCTTC. It codes for CASSPQREGLGEQFF.

The rearrangement links TRBV7-2 to TRBJ2-5; 8 bases match TRBD1. V lost 2 bases and J lost 7; bases outside the gene matches: 15. The CDR3 runs to 17 residues. Germline-derived CDR1 and CDR2 are SGHTA and FQGNSA. The CDR3 nucleotides are TGTGCCAGCAGCTTAACCTCGCAGGGGGCGACCTCGGGGACCCAGTACTTC. Encoded protein: CASSLTSQGATSGTQYF.

This chain joins TRBV6-5 and TRBJ2-5; possible D gene TRBD1, 6 bases. The V end was cut by 11 bases, the J end by 4 bases, with 20 bases between. Germline V gene sequence: CDR1 MNHEY, CDR2 SVGAGI. The CDR3 runs to 14 residues. DNA for the CDR3: TGTGCCGTTAATCCGGGACAATGGAGAGAGACCCAGTACTTC. Translation gives CAVNPGQWRETQYF.

The chain is built from TRBV5-1 and TRBJ1-5; maybe TRBD1 (5 bases). The CDR3 has 14 amino acids. V was pared by 0 bases and J by 9 bases, with 13 bases between. Looked up from germline, CDR1 is SGHRS and CDR2 is YFSETQ. The CDR3 is CASSLGDSVSPQHF. The CDR3, as DNA: TGCGCCAGCAGCTTGGGAGACAGCGTGTCGCCCCAGCATTTT.

The chain combines TRBV30 with TRBJ1-6, with 7 bases fitting TRBD1. Germline CDR1 reads GTSNPN; CDR2 reads SVGIG (reference sequence). This CDR3 comprises 13 residues. The chain's CDR3 is CAQARQGRSPLHF. The CDR3 DNA is TGTGCTCAAGCCAGACAGGGCAGATCACCCCTCCACTTT.